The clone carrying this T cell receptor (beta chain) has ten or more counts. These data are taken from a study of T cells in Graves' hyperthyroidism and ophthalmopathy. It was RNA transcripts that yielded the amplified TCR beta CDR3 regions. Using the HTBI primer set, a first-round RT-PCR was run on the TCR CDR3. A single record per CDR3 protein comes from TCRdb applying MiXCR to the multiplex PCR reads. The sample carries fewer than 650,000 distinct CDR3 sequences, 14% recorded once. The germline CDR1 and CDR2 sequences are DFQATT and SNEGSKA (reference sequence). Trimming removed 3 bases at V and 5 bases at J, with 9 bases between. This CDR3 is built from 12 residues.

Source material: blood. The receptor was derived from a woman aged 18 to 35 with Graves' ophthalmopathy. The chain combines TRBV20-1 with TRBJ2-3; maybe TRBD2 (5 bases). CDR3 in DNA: TGCAGTGCTAGCGGGGAGCTAGATACGCAGTATTTT. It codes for CSASGELDTQYF.